This T cell receptor (beta chain) was sequenced in a study of blood T cell repertoires in COVID-19. Across the whole study: PBMCs, B-cell-depleted T cells, or T cells provided the cDNA or gDNA that made up the material.

Profiled with immunoSEQ multiplex PCR; TCRdb holds only in-frame clones, not every one. The data contain roughly 290,000 clones, around 90% of them singletons. The CDR3 totals 14 residues. V lost 8 bases, J lost 6 bases, and 6 bases stayed unmatched. Germline V lookup: CDR1 SNHLY, CDR2 FYNNEI. Categorization into cohorts depended on clinical history that participants reported. All recovered Cohort 3 donors got two negative PCRs, got clearance, or saw symptom resolution. Input material: PBMCs or T cells enriched from blood (not recorded which). The source is a woman in her thirties or forties who had recovered from COVID-19. This chain links TRBV2 with TRBJ1-4, with TRBD1 matching over 10 bases. CDR3 residues: CASRRQGAYEKLFF. As DNA, the CDR3 is TGTGCCAGCCGTCGACAGGGGGCGTATGAAAAACTGTTTTTT.